The entry below describes one T cell receptor beta chain. The target antigen is unknown. The CDR3 length is 13 residues. Trimming at V came to 6 bases and at J to 7 bases, leaving 9 bases not matched to a gene. Germline CDR1 SSHAT, CDR2 FNYEAQ (reference sequence). This sample was included in a study of T cell responses to AZD1222 COVID-19 vaccine. The overall study: Analyses pooled second doses at about 4 or about 12 weeks. Whole-study results and caveats: Just 6 or 7 people given AZD1222 tested seropositive at baseline. Donor demographics were predominantly white British with a female majority; clonal diversity may be underestimated. The breadth and depth of Spike-specific TCRs increased once two AZD1222 doses had been given.

Sequenced by immunoSEQ multiplex PCR; TCRdb stores in-frame clones only, minus some. The sample includes 150,000 to 200,000 clones, roughly 92% of them seen just once. V usage is TRBV7-7 and J usage is TRBJ2-7, with 7 bases fitting TRBD1. The sequences come from peripheral blood, collected on day 0 of AZD1222 vaccination. The clonotype comes from an adult in good health. The DNA of the CDR3 is TGTGCCAGCAGTCAACAAACAGGGGTAGAGCAGTACTTC. Translating gives CASSQQTGVEQYF.